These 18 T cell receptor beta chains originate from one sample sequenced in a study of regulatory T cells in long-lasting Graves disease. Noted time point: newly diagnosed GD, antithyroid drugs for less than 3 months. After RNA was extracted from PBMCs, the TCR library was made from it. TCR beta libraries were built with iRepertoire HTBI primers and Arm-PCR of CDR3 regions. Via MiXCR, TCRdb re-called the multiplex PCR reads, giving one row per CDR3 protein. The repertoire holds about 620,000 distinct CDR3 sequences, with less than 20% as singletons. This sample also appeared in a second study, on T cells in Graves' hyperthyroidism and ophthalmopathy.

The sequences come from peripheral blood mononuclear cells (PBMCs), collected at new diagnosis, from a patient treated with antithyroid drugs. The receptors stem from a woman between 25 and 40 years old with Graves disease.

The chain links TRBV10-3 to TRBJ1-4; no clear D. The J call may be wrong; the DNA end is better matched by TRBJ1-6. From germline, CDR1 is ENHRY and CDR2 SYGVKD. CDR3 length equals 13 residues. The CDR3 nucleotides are TGTGCCATCAGTGTTGGCCCCAATTCACCCCTCCACTTT. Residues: CAISVGPNSPLHF.

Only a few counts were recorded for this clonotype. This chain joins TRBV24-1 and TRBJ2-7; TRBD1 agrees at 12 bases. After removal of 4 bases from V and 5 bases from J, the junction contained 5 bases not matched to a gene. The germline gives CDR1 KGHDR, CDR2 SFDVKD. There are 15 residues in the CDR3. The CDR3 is CATSDPGTGGHEQYF. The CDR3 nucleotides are TGTGCCACCAGTGACCCTGGGACAGGGGGCCACGAGCAGTACTTC.

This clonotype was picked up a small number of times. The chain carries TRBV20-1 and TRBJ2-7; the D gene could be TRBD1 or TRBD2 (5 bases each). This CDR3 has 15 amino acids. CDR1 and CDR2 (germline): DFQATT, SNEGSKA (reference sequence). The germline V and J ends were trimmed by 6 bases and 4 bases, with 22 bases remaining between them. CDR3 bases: TGCAGTGCCGACCCCGGGACCACTGAATTGTACGAGCAGTACTTC. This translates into CSADPGTTELYEQYF.

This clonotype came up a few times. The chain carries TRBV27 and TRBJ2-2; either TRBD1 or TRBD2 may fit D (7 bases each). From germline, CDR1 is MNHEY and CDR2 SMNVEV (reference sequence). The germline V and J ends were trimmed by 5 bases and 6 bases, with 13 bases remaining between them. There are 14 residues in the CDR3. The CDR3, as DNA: TGTGCCAGCAGTGTTCAGGGGGGGGCCGGGGAGCTGTTTTTT. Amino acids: CASSVQGGAGELFF.

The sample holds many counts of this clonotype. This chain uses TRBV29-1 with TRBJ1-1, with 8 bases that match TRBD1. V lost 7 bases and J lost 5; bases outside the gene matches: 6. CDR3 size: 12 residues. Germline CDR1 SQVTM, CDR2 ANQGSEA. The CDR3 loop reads CSAGTGWTEAFF. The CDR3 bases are TGCAGCGCAGGGACAGGTTGGACTGAAGCTTTCTTT.

The CDR3: CASSDSDYSSNTGELFF. Written as DNA, the CDR3 is TGTGCCAGCAGTGACTCAGACTACTCCTCGAACACCGGGGAGCTGTTTTTT. The chain employs TRBV6-1 and TRBJ2-2; tentatively, D is TRBD2 (5 bases). This CDR3 is 17 amino acids long. Germline V gene sequence: CDR1 MNHNS, CDR2 SASEGT. V lost 3 bases, J lost 0 bases, and 14 bases lay in between.

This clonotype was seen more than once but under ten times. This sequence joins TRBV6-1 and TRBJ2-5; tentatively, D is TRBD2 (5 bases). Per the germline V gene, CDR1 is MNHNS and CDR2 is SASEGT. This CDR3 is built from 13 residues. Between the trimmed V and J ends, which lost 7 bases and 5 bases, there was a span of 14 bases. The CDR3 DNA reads TGTGCCAGCAACCCGAGGGTCTGGGAGACCCAGTACTTC. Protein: CASNPRVWETQYF.

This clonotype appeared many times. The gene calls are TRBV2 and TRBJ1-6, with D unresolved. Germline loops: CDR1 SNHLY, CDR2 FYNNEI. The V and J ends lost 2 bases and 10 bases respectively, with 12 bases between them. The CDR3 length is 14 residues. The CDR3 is CASSELPSRSPLHF. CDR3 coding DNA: TGTGCCAGCAGTGAACTACCAAGCCGGTCACCCCTCCACTTT. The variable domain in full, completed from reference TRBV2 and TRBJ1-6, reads EPEVTQTPSHQVTQMGQEVILRCVPISNHLYFYWYRQILGQKVEFLVSFYNNEISEKSEIFDDQFSVERPDGSNFTLKIRSTKLEDSAMYFCASSELPSRSPLHFGNGTRLTVT.

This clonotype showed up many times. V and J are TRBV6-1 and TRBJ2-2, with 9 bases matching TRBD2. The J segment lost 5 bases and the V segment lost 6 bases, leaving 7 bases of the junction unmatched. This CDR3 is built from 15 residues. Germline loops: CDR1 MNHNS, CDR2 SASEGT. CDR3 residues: CASRRGLASTGELFF. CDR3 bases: TGTGCCAGCAGACGCGGACTAGCGTCTACCGGGGAGCTGTTTTTT.

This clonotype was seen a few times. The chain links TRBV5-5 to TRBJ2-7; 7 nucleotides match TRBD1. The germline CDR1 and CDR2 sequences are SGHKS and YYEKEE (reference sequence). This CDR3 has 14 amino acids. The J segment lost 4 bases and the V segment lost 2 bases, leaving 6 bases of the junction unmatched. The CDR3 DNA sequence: TGTGCCAGCAGCTTAGTAACAGGGGTATACGAGCAGTACTTC. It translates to CASSLVTGVYEQYF.

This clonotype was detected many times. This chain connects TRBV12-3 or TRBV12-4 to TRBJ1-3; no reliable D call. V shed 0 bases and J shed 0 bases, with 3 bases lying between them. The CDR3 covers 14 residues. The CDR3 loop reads CASSLAGSGNTIYF. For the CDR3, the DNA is TGTGCCAGCAGTTTAGCTGGCTCTGGAAACACCATATATTTT.

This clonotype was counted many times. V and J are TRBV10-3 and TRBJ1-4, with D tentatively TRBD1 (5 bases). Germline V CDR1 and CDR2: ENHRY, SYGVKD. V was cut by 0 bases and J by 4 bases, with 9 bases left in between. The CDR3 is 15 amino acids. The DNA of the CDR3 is TGTGCCATCAGTGAGTCCGGGACTAATAATGAAAAACTGTTTTTT. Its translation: CAISESGTNNEKLFF.

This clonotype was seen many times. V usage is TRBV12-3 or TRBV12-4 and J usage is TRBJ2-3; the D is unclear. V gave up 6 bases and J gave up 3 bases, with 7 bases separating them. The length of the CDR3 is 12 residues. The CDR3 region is CASRPETDTQYF. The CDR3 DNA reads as TGTGCCAGCAGACCCGAAACAGATACGCAGTATTTT.

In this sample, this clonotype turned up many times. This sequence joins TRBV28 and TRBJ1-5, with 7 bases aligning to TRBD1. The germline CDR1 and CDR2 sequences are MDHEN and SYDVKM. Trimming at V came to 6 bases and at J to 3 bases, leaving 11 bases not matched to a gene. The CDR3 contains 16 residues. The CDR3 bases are TGTGCCAGCAGACGAGGGGGCTTCCCGGACAATCAGCCCCAGCATTTT. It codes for CASRRGGFPDNQPQHF. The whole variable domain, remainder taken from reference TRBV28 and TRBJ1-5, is DVKVTQSSRYLVKRTGEKVFLECVQDMDHENMFWYRQDPGLGLRLIYFSYDVKMKEKGDIPEGYSVSREKKERFSLILESASTNQTSMYLCASRRGGFPDNQPQHFGDGTRLSIL.

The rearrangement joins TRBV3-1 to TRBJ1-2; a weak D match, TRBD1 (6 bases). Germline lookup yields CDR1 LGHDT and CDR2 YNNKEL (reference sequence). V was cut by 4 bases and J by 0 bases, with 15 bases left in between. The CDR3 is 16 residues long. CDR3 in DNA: TGTGCCAGCAGCCCCCGTCGGACAGCTACTAACTATGGCTACACCTTC. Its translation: CASSPRRTATNYGYTF.

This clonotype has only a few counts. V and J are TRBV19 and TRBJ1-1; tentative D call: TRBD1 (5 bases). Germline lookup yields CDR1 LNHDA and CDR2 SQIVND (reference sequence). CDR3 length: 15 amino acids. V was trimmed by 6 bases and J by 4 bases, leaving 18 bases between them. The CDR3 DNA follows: TGTGCCAGTAGGTCCGCAGGGACGGTTAGCACTGAAGCTTTCTTT. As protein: CASRSAGTVSTEAFF.

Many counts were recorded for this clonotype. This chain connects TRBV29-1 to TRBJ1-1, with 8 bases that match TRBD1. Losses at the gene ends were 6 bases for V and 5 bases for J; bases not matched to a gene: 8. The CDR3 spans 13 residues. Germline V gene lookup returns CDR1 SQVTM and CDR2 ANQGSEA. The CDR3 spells CSVDYTGGTEAFF. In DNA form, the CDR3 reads TGCAGCGTAGATTATACAGGGGGGACTGAAGCTTTCTTT.

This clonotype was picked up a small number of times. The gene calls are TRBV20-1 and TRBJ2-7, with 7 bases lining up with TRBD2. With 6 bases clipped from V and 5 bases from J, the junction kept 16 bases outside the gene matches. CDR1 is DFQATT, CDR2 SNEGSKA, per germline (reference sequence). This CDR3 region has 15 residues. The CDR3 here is CSATPTAGVSNEQYF. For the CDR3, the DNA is TGCAGTGCCACACCTACGGCGGGAGTTAGCAACGAGCAGTACTTC.